These 14 T cell receptor beta chains were all obtained from the same sample, sequenced in a study of PD-1 blockade in mismatch repair-deficient tumors. Method: immunoSEQ multiplex PCR; TCRdb's copy keeps in-frame clones and lacks some. The table includes roughly 16,000 clones, around 82% detected once. Sequenced material: PBMCs, taken 4 weeks after starting pembrolizumab. Source of these receptors: an adult with mismatch repair-deficient cancer.

This rearrangement joins TRBV5-1 to TRBJ2-3; 9 nucleotides align to TRBD1. Germline V gives CDR1 SGHRS, CDR2 YFSETQ. The CDR3 is 16 residues long. V was clipped by 7 bases and J by 0 bases; unmatched bases: 9. CDR3 coding DNA: TGCGCCAGCGGTATTAACAGGGGGCTAAGCACAGATACGCAGTATTTT. Translation gives CASGINRGLSTDTQYF.

This clone was observed a single time. The chain carries TRBV28 and TRBJ1-5; D gene uncertain. CDR3 length: 14 residues. Trimming took 2 bases from V and 5 from J, leaving 10 bases between them. Germline-derived CDR1 and CDR2 are MDHEN and SYDVKM. CDR3 sequence reads: CASSLGGSDQPQHF. In DNA form, the CDR3 reads TGTGCCAGCAGTTTAGGCGGCAGTGATCAGCCCCAGCATTTT.

This clone is medium-sized. The chain couples TRBV13 to TRBJ1-2; maybe TRBD1 (5 bases). The CDR3 has 16 residues. V lost 6 bases, J lost 6 bases, and 23 bases lay in between. Germline V gives CDR1 PRHDT, CDR2 FYEKMQ (reference sequence). CDR3 protein: CASSLRDFLRVDGYTF. In DNA form, the CDR3 reads TGTGCCAGCAGTCTACGGGACTTCCTGAGGGTAGATGGCTACACCTTC.

V is TRBV2 and J is TRBJ1-2; D perhaps matches TRBD1 (6 bases). V dropped 6 bases and J dropped 8 bases, with 16 bases sitting between them. Germline CDR1 is SNHLY and CDR2 is FYNNEI. The CDR3 contains 13 residues. CDR3 DNA: TGTGCCAGCAGGGCAGGGGCTTTACGCGGCTACACCTTC. Its translation: CASRAGALRGYTF.

This clone was detected only once. The rearrangement joins TRBV4-2 to TRBJ2-1; maybe TRBD1 (5 bases). The CDR3 is 15 amino acids. In germline, CDR1 is LGHNA, CDR2 YNFKEQ. V shed 4 bases and J shed 12 bases, with 22 bases lying between them. DNA of the CDR3: TGTGCCAGCAGCCCGCGGTCCCAGGGCTACGATGGGCAGTTCTTC. It translates to CASSPRSQGYDGQFF.

This chain uses TRBV2 with TRBJ1-1; D is possibly TRBD1 (6 bases). The CDR3 is 14 amino acids. Trimming cost V 7 bases and J 1 base, with 13 bases left between them. Germline CDR1 SNHLY, CDR2 FYNNEI. The CDR3 DNA reads as TGTGCCAGCAACCTAGGGGGGGCGAACACTGAAGCTTTCTTT. It encodes CASNLGGANTEAFF.

The V call is TRBV10-3, the J call TRBJ2-3; D is possibly TRBD1 (6 bases). V gave up 2 bases and J gave up 0 bases, with 21 bases separating them. Germline loops: CDR1 ENHRY, CDR2 SYGVKD. This CDR3 contains 19 residues. The CDR3 sequence is CAISEPGHRITLSTDTQYF. The CDR3 region has the DNA TGTGCCATCAGTGAGCCGGGACATCGCATAACCCTTAGCACAGATACGCAGTATTTT.

This chain links TRBV9 with TRBJ2-5; 8 bases are a match to TRBD1. Germline assignment: CDR1 SGDLS and CDR2 YYNGEE. Trimming took 2 bases from V and 1 from J; bases not matched to a gene: 13. CDR3 length: 18 amino acids. The CDR3 loop reads CASSVGFQGAQGQETQYF. In nucleotides, the CDR3 is TGTGCCAGCAGCGTCGGCTTCCAGGGGGCGCAGGGCCAAGAGACCCAGTACTTC. Drawing the rest from reference TRBV9 and TRBJ2-5, the complete variable domain is DSGVTQTPKHLITATGQRVTLRCSPRSGDLSVYWYQQSLDQGLQFLIQYYNGEERAKGNILERFSAQQFPDLHSELNLSSLELGDSALYFCASSVGFQGAQGQETQYFGPGTRLLVL.

The V gene is TRBV5-6, the J gene TRBJ2-2; 7 bases line up with TRBD2. The germline V gene encodes CDR1 SGHDT and CDR2 YYEEEE. Trimming removed 3 bases from V and 5 bases from J; junction bases left unmatched: 7. CDR3 length: 15 residues. The CDR3 is CASSSAGTKTGELFF. CDR3 coding DNA: TGTGCCAGCAGCTCGGCCGGGACTAAAACCGGGGAGCTGTTTTTT. The entire variable domain, with the rest obtained from reference TRBV5-6 and TRBJ2-2, is as follows: DAGVTQSPTHLIKTRGQQVTLRCSPKSGHDTVSWYQQALGQGPQFIFQYYEEEERQRGNFPDRFSGHQFPNYSSELNVNALLLGDSALYLCASSSAGTKTGELFFGEGSRLTVL.

V gene TRBV18 combines with J gene TRBJ1-2; D might be TRBD1 (5 bases). CDR3 size: 13 residues. Germline CDR1 KGHSH, CDR2 LQKENI. Trimming shortened V by 2 bases and J by 3 bases, and 7 bases separated the two germline ends. CDR3 loop: CASSPETDYGYTF. The CDR3 DNA is TGTGCCAGCTCACCAGAGACAGACTATGGCTACACCTTC. Together with reference TRBV18 and TRBJ1-2, the CDR3 gives the full variable domain: NAGVMQNPRHLVRRRGQEARLRCSPMKGHSHVYWYRQLPEEGLKFMVYLQKENIIDESGMPKERFSAEFPKEGPSILRIQQVVRGDSAAYFCASSPETDYGYTFGSGTRLTVV.

This rearrangement joins TRBV9 to TRBJ2-1; 10 nucleotides line up with TRBD2. The CDR3 spans 15 residues. Trimming took 3 bases from V and 2 from J; bases not matched to a gene: 2. The V gene's germline CDR1 is SGDLS and CDR2 YYNGEE. Written as DNA, the CDR3 is TGTGCCAGCAGCGCGCTAGCGGGAGCCTACAATGAGCAGTTCTTC. It yields the protein CASSALAGAYNEQFF.

This rearrangement joins TRBV9 to TRBJ1-3, with D hard to call. The germline V gene has CDR1 SGDLS and CDR2 YYNGEE. The CDR3 has 14 residues. The germline V and J ends were trimmed by 0 bases and 5 bases, with 9 bases remaining between them. The CDR3 region is CASSVEYARNTIYF. In DNA form, the CDR3 reads TGTGCCAGCAGCGTAGAGTACGCTAGAAACACCATATATTTT.

The chain is built from TRBV9 and TRBJ2-5; 7 nucleotides match TRBD1. There are 14 residues in the CDR3. Germline loops: CDR1 SGDLS, CDR2 YYNGEE. V lost 3 bases, J lost 3 bases, and 5 bases stayed unmatched. The CDR3 nucleotides are TGTGCCAGCAGCGCCGGGACAGCGGAAGAGACCCAGTACTTC. Its translation is CASSAGTAEETQYF.

This clone was counted between two and nine times. The V gene is TRBV4-1, the J gene TRBJ2-7; D remains ambiguous. Trimming cost V 0 bases and J 0 bases, with 12 bases left between them. Germline V gives CDR1 MGHRA, CDR2 YSYEKL. The CDR3 is 16 amino acids. The CDR3 loop reads CASSQDRTSPSYEQYF. The DNA for the CDR3 is TGCGCCAGCAGCCAAGATCGTACCAGTCCCTCCTACGAGCAGTACTTC.